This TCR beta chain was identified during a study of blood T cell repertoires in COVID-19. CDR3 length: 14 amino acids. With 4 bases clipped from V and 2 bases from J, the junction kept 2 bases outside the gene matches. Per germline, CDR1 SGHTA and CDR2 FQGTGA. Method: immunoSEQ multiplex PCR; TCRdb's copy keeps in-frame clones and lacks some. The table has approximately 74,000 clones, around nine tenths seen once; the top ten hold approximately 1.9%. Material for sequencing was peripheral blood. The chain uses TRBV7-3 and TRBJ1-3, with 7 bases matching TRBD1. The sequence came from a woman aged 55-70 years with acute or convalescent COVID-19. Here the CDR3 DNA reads TGTGCCAGCAGCTCCGGGACAGCTGGAAACACCATATATTTT. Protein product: CASSSGTAGNTIYF. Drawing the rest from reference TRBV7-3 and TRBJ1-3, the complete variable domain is GAGVSQTPSNKVTEKGKYVELRCDPISGHTALYWYRQSLGQGPEFLIYFQGTGAADDSGLPNDRFFAVRPEGSVSTLKIQRTERGDSAVYLCASSSGTAGNTIYFGEGSWLTVV.